These 27 T cell receptor beta chains share one sample of origin, sequenced in a study of cytomegalovirus exposure and HLA in healthy donors (dated by TCRdb to about 2017). The method was the immunoSEQ multiplex PCR assay. For the multiplex PCR, a mixture combining 60 forward primers for TCR Vbeta segments and 13 reverse primers for TCR Jbeta segments was used. TCRdb stores this immuneACCESS table with in-frame sequences only. Part of the clones is absent; in the studies checked, under half of the shortfall reflects unresolved V genes, and no reason is known for the rest. The sample data list around 170,000 clones, and over 80% of these were observed just once. In total, the top ten clones hold 1.5% to 1.7% of the sample. The sample taken for sequencing was PBMCs. These receptors all stem from a man between 35 and 55 years old in good health and CMV-seronegative.

CDR3 DNA: TGTGCCAGCAGCTTAGCCGGACTAGCGGGAGTAAAAGAGACCCAGTACTTC. Translation: CASSLAGLAGVKETQYF. V gene TRBV7-2 combines with J gene TRBJ2-5, with 13 bases matching TRBD2. V was clipped by 0 bases and J by 3 bases; unmatched bases: 4. This CDR3 has 17 amino acids. Germline CDR1 reads SGHTA; CDR2 reads FQGNSA.

The chain links TRBV28 to TRBJ1-2; TRBD1 matches 9 bases. After removal of 3 bases from V and 8 bases from J, the junction contained 4 bases not matched to a gene. The CDR3 spans 13 residues. CDR1 MDHEN and CDR2 SYDVKM come from the germline V gene. CDR3 in DNA: TGTGCCAGCAGTTTGGGGACAGGGCCCGGCTACACCTTC. Translated: CASSLGTGPGYTF.

This clone was detected only a few times. J is TRBJ2-1 and V is TRBV9; a weak D match, TRBD1 (5 bases). Trimming removed 0 bases at V and 6 bases at J, with 13 bases between. Germline V gene sequence: CDR1 SGDLS, CDR2 YYNGEE. This CDR3 is 15 amino acids long. The CDR3 is CASSVGPAGSNEQFF. As DNA, the CDR3 is TGTGCCAGCAGCGTAGGCCCGGCAGGGTCCAATGAGCAGTTCTTC. The full variable domain, rest sourced from reference TRBV9 and TRBJ2-1, is DSGVTQTPKHLITATGQRVTLRCSPRSGDLSVYWYQQSLDQGLQFLIQYYNGEERAKGNILERFSAQQFPDLHSELNLSSLELGDSALYFCASSVGPAGSNEQFFGPGTRLTVL.

This chain uses TRBV6-6 with TRBJ2-1; no reliable D call. The germline V gene encodes CDR1 MNHNY and CDR2 SVGAGI (reference sequence). The CDR3 contains 11 residues. Trimming removed 6 bases at V and 9 bases at J, with 9 bases between. CDR3 coding DNA: TGTGCCAGCAGCTACCAGGCTGAGCAGTTCTTC. Translated, it gives CASSYQAEQFF.

This clone has just a few counts. CDR3: CASSYDSSLHF. CDR3 DNA: TGTGCCAGCAGCTACGACAGCTCCCTCCACTTT. The chain has TRBV11-3 and TRBJ1-6; tentatively, D is TRBD1 (5 bases). The CDR3 contains 11 residues. Looked up from germline, CDR1 is SGHNT and CDR2 is YENEEA. With 4 bases removed from V and 14 bases from J, the gap between germline ends came to 9 bases.

The V gene is TRBV30, the J gene TRBJ1-4; possible D gene TRBD1, 5 bases. The CDR3 loop spans 15 amino acids. Trimming left V 2 bases short and J 4 bases short, with 14 bases between. Germline V gene lookup returns CDR1 GTSNPN and CDR2 SVGIG (reference sequence). CDR3 bases: TGTGCCTGGAGTCTTACAGGCGAACTTAATGAAAAACTGTTTTTT. Its protein is CAWSLTGELNEKLFF.

The rearrangement uses TRBV2 and TRBJ2-3; D might be TRBD2 (7 bases). The CDR3 has 16 amino acids. V was shortened by 0 bases and J by 4 bases, with 14 bases between the two germline ends. Germline assignment: CDR1 SNHLY and CDR2 FYNNEI. The CDR3 loop reads CASSEAPGAGADTQYF. In nucleotides, the CDR3 is TGTGCCAGCAGTGAAGCGCCGGGGGCGGGAGCAGATACGCAGTATTTT.

The chain employs TRBV2 and TRBJ2-3, with TRBD1 identical over 11 bases. Per germline, CDR1 SNHLY and CDR2 FYNNEI. V was clipped by 7 bases and J by 6 bases; unmatched bases: 6. The CDR3 length is 14 residues. The CDR3 DNA follows: TGTGCCAGCAAAGGGGGGACAGGGGGGGATACGCAGTATTTT. This gives the protein CASKGGTGGDTQYF.

The gene calls are TRBV19 and TRBJ1-1; maybe TRBD1 (6 bases). V lost 7 bases and J 7 bases, leaving 19 bases between the germline ends. Per germline, CDR1 LNHDA and CDR2 SQIVND (reference sequence). The CDR3 runs to 14 residues. The CDR3 loop reads CASTVVPTGFEAFF. For the CDR3, the DNA is TGTGCCAGTACCGTAGTCCCGACAGGATTTGAAGCTTTCTTT. The whole variable domain, filled in from reference TRBV19 and TRBJ1-1, reads DGGITQSPKYLFRKEGQNVTLSCEQNLNHDAMYWYRQDPGQGLRLIYYSQIVNDFQKGDIAEGYSVSREKKESFPLTVTSAQKNPTAFYLCASTVVPTGFEAFFGQGTRLTVV.

The chain is built from TRBV7-2 and TRBJ2-5, with 10 bases fitting TRBD2. Germline-derived CDR1 and CDR2 are SGHTA and FQGNSA. CDR3 size: 16 residues. J lost 5 bases, V lost 2 bases, and 8 bases had no gene match. The CDR3 DNA reads TGTGCCAGCAGCTTACGTCCTAGCGGGAGAGGGGAGACCCAGTACTTC. This translates into CASSLRPSGRGETQYF.

Only a few counts were recorded for this clone. CDR3 sequence (DNA): TGTGCCAGCAGACTGGACAGGGGTCAAAATCAGCCCCAGCATTTT. Its translation is CASRLDRGQNQPQHF. V and J are TRBV2 and TRBJ1-5; 9 bases align to TRBD1. Germline CDR1 and CDR2: SNHLY and FYNNEI. CDR3 length: 15 residues. Trimming took 6 bases from V and 4 from J; bases not matched to a gene: 7. Complete variable domain (other parts from reference TRBV2 and TRBJ1-5): EPEVTQTPSHQVTQMGQEVILRCVPISNHLYFYWYRQILGQKVEFLVSFYNNEISEKSEIFDDQFSVERPDGSNFTLKIRSTKLEDSAMYFCASRLDRGQNQPQHFGDGTRLSIL.

This chain joins TRBV2 and TRBJ1-2; the D is unclear. CDR1 is SNHLY, CDR2 FYNNEI, per germline. The V gene lost 4 bases and the J gene lost 8 bases, with 14 bases spanning the gap. This CDR3 comprises 13 residues. In DNA form, the CDR3 reads TGTGCCAGCAGTGCCCAGGAGGTTGGGGGCTACACCTTC. Residues: CASSAQEVGGYTF.

In its sample, this clone was seen once. This chain joins TRBV6-6 and TRBJ1-2; D is possibly TRBD1 (5 bases). Trimming cost V 5 bases and J 1 base, with 14 bases left between them. CDR3 size: 15 residues. Germline values: CDR1 MNHNY, CDR2 SVGAGI (reference sequence). The CDR3 is CASSPRDSGNYGYTF. The CDR3 coding sequence is TGTGCCAGCAGTCCCCGGGACTCCGGTAACTATGGCTACACCTTC.

This sequence joins TRBV30 and TRBJ2-1; no definite D call. The germline gives CDR1 GTSNPN, CDR2 SVGIG (reference sequence). The CDR3 spans 15 residues. Deletions cut 3 bases from V and 0 bases from J, with 12 bases between. The CDR3 sequence: CAWRPRYDSYNEQFF. For the CDR3, the DNA is TGTGCCTGGAGGCCGAGGTATGACTCCTACAATGAGCAGTTCTTC.

This rearrangement joins TRBV6-5 to TRBJ1-1; tentative D call: TRBD1 (6 bases). V lost 5 bases, J lost 6 bases, and 16 bases lay in between. This CDR3 comprises 14 residues. Germline V lookup: CDR1 MNHEY, CDR2 SVGAGI. The CDR3, as DNA: TGTGCCAGCAGTGTAACAGGGACGGCCCCTGAAGCTTTCTTT. Translation gives CASSVTGTAPEAFF.

The V call is TRBV18, the J call TRBJ1-1; 9 bases align to TRBD1. The CDR3 has 18 amino acids. The junction had 12 bases not matched to a gene; V was cut back by 3 bases and J by 1 base. The V gene's germline CDR1 is KGHSH and CDR2 LQKENI. The CDR3 bases are TGTGCCAGCTCACCCCGACCGGGACAGGGTGGAGGGAACACTGAAGCTTTCTTT. Encoded protein: CASSPRPGQGGGNTEAFF.

This sequence joins TRBV19 and TRBJ1-1; a possible D gene is TRBD1 (6 bases). The CDR3 totals 15 residues. Trimming removed 2 bases at V and 7 bases at J, with 17 bases between. Germline CDR1 reads LNHDA; CDR2 reads SQIVND (reference sequence). The chain's CDR3 is CASSILDSRHLEAFF. Here the CDR3 DNA reads TGTGCCAGTAGTATACTGGACAGCCGACACCTTGAAGCTTTCTTT.

About this clone: Other nucleotide sequences in the sample specify the same CDR3. The rearrangement joins TRBV28 to TRBJ1-1, with D unresolved. The CDR3 sequence is 11 residues long. Per the germline V gene, CDR1 is MDHEN and CDR2 is SYDVKM. Trimming took off 2 bases at V and 8 bases at J, with 6 bases between the two ends. The CDR3 DNA follows: TGTGCCAGCAGTTTAGAGGCAGAAGCTTTCTTT. Its translation: CASSLEAEAFF.

This clone was detected a few times. The chain joins TRBV7-3 to TRBJ2-3; 9 nucleotides align to TRBD2. The CDR3 covers 14 residues. V trimming: 2 bases; J trimming: 4 bases; junction bases outside the gene matches: 1. The V gene's germline CDR1 is SGHTA and CDR2 FQGTGA. CDR3 coding DNA: TGTGCCAGCAGCTTAGCGGGGGGGGCAGATACGCAGTATTTT. It is translated as CASSLAGGADTQYF.

V usage is TRBV27 and J usage is TRBJ2-1; no clear D. The V gene lost 3 bases and the J gene lost 8 bases, with 5 bases spanning the gap. Germline V gives CDR1 MNHEY, CDR2 SMNVEV (reference sequence). There are 11 residues in the CDR3. The chain's CDR3 is CASSLRYEQFF. The CDR3 bases are TGTGCCAGCAGTTTGCGGTATGAGCAGTTCTTC.

This chain connects TRBV6-6 to TRBJ2-2; 9 positions agree with TRBD1. The junction had 1 base not matched to a gene; V was cut back by 3 bases and J by 5 bases. CDR3 size: 14 residues. Germline assignment: CDR1 MNHNY and CDR2 SVGAGI (reference sequence). CDR3 nucleotides: TGTGCCAGCAGTTATGGGACAGGGACCGGGGAGCTGTTTTTT. Translating it yields CASSYGTGTGELFF.

The CDR3 DNA follows: TGTGCCAGCAGCTCAGGGAATTCACCCCTCCACTTT. Encoded protein: CASSSGNSPLHF. This chain uses TRBV9 with TRBJ1-6, with D possibly matching TRBD1 (5 bases). CDR1 is SGDLS, CDR2 YYNGEE, per germline. Trimming removed 4 bases from V and 7 bases from J, with 6 bases in between. CDR3 size: 12 residues.

The V and J genes are TRBV5-4 and TRBJ2-7; TRBD1 agrees at 7 bases. CDR1 SGHNT and CDR2 YYREEE come from the germline V gene (reference sequence). Trimming at V came to 4 bases and at J to 5 bases, leaving 12 bases not matched to a gene. There are 15 residues in the CDR3. In nucleotides, the CDR3 is TGTGCCAGCAGCGGGAAGGGGGCGTTAAGGGACGAGCAGTACTTC. Translation gives CASSGKGALRDEQYF. The variable domain in full, completed from reference TRBV5-4 and TRBJ2-7, reads ETGVTQSPTHLIKTRGQQVTLRCSSQSGHNTVSWYQQALGQGPQFIFQYYREEENGRGNFPPRFSGLQFPNYSSELNVNALELDDSALYLCASSGKGALRDEQYFGPGTRLTVT.

The chain uses TRBV10-3 and TRBJ2-7; perhaps TRBD1 as D (5 bases). The CDR3 length is 14 residues. V lost 9 bases to trimming and J lost 1 base, with 16 bases between them. The germline gives CDR1 ENHRY, CDR2 SYGVKD. The CDR3 nucleotides read TGTGCCATACAGGACCCACGGCAGTCCTACGAGCAGTACTTC. This translates into CAIQDPRQSYEQYF.

V is TRBV7-9 and J is TRBJ1-2, with D unclear. From germline, CDR1 is SEHNR and CDR2 FQNEAQ (reference sequence). Between the trimmed V and J ends, which lost 2 bases and 1 base, there was a span of 11 bases. The CDR3 covers 15 residues. The CDR3 DNA sequence: TGTGCCAGCAGCTTATATGAGGGTTTTAACTATGGCTACACCTTC. Translated, it gives CASSLYEGFNYGYTF.

Comment on this clone: This CDR3 is also generated by other DNA sequences in the sample. The chain has TRBV18 and TRBJ2-1, with a possible D match to TRBD1 (6 bases). V lost 2 bases to trimming and J lost 2 bases, with 7 bases between them. This CDR3 region has 14 residues. Germline V lookup: CDR1 KGHSH, CDR2 LQKENI. CDR3 amino acids: CASSPGQTYNEQFF. In DNA form, the CDR3 reads TGTGCCAGCTCACCAGGACAGACCTACAATGAGCAGTTCTTC.

The genes are TRBV27 and TRBJ2-1; 13 nucleotides line up with TRBD2. Germline V gene data show CDR1 as MNHEY and CDR2 as SMNVEV (reference sequence). The CDR3 spans 15 residues. V dropped 5 bases and J dropped 4; count of bases not matched to a gene: 2. In DNA, the CDR3 is TGTGCCAGCAGTAGGACTAGCGGGAGATACAATGAGCAGTTCTTC. Translation gives CASSRTSGRYNEQFF.